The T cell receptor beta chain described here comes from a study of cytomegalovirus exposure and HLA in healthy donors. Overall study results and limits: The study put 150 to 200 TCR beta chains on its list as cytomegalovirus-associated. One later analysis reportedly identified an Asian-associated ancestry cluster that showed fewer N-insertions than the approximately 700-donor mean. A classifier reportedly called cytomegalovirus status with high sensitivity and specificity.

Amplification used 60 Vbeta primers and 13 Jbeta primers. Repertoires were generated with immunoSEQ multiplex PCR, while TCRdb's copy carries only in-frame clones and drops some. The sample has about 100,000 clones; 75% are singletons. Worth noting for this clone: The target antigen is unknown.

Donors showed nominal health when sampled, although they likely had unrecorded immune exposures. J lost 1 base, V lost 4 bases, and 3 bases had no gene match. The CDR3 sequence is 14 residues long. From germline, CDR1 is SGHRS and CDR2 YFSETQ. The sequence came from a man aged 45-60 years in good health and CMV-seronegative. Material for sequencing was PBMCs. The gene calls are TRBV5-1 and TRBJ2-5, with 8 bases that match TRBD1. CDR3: CASSAQGAQETQYF. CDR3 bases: TGCGCCAGCAGCGCTCAGGGGGCCCAAGAGACCCAGTACTTC. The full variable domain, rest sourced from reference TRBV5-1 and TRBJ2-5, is KAGVTQTPRYLIKTRGQQVTLSCSPISGHRSVSWYQQTPGQGLQFLFEYFSETQRNKGNFPGRFSGRQFSNSRSEMNVSTLELGDSALYLCASSAQGAQETQYFGPGTRLLVL.